Included here is one T cell receptor (beta chain) sequence, with context. The data are from a study of blood T cell repertoires in COVID-19. Profiling relied on immunoSEQ multiplex PCR, and the TCRdb table lists in-frame clones only, not all of them. The data contain about 370,000 clones, 85% to 90% of them singletons. This CDR3 has 15 amino acids. Looked up from germline, CDR1 is SEHNR and CDR2 is FQNEAQ (reference sequence). V gave up 5 bases and J gave up 0 bases; unmatched junction bases: 4. The chain carries TRBV7-9 and TRBJ2-7, with 10 positions matching TRBD2. Sample: peripheral blood. The source of this sequence is a man younger than 30 with active or convalescent COVID-19. For the CDR3, the DNA is TGTGCCAGCAGCACTAGCGGGATTAGCTCCTACGAGCAGTACTTC. As protein: CASSTSGISSYEQYF.